The clone carrying this T cell receptor (beta chain) has ten or more counts. What it binds is unknown. This sample is part of a study of T cell repertoires in cytomegalovirus infection. Study-wide background: CMV epitopes used comprised recently identified HLA-C-restricted ones and well-studied HLA-B-restricted ones. Study outcomes and limitations: The ex vivo response was dominated by HLA-C-restricted CMV-specific TCR beta clonotypes. Public TCR beta family frequency separated CMV-and-HLA carriers, including in an independent cohort.

TCRdb fed the reads into MiXCR, producing one record per CDR3 protein. The table includes 62,000 or so distinct CDR3 sequences, around 20% detected once. Trimming took 1 base from V and 8 from J, leaving 15 bases between them. Germline V gives CDR1 MGHRA, CDR2 YSYEKL. There are 16 residues in the CDR3. The chain recombines TRBV4-1 with TRBJ1-6; TRBD1 might be the D (5 bases). The starting material was CD8+ T cells from cultured PBMCs, obtained from culture after CMV antigen stimulation. The source of this sequence is a human donor in good health (CMV status not recorded). Some clones in this sample may be carry-over from other donors' samples. The DNA for the CDR3 is TGCGCCAGCAGCCAAGTTTATGGACACGTTTATTCACCCCTCCACTTT. Protein: CASSQVYGHVYSPLHF.